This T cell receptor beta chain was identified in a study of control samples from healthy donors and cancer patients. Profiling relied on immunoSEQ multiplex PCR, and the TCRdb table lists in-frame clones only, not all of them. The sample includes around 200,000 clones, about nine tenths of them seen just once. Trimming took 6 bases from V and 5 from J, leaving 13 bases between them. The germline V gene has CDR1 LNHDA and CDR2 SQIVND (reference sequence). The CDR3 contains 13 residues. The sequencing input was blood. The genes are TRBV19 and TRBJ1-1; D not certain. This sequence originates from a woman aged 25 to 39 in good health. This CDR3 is CASSPRLETEAFF. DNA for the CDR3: TGTGCCAGTAGCCCCAGGTTAGAGACTGAAGCTTTCTTT.